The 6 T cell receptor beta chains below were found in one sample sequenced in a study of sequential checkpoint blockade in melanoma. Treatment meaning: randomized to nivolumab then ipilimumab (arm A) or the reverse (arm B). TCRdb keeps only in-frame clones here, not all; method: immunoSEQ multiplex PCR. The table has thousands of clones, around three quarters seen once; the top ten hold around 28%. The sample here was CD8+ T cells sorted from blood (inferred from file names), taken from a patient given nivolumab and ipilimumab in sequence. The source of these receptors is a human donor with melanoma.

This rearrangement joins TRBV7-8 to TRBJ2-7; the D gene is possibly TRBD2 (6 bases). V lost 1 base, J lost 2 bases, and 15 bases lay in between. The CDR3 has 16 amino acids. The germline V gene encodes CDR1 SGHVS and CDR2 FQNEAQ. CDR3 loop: CASSLVHGRDPYEQYF. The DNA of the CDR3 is TGTGCCAGCAGCTTAGTTCACGGGCGGGATCCCTACGAGCAGTACTTC. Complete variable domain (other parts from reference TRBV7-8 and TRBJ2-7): GAGVSQSPRYKVAKRGQDVALRCDPISGHVSLFWYQQALGQGPEFLTYFQNEAQLDKSGLPSDRFFAERPEGSVSTLKIQRTQQEDSAVYLCASSLVHGRDPYEQYFGPGTRLTVT.

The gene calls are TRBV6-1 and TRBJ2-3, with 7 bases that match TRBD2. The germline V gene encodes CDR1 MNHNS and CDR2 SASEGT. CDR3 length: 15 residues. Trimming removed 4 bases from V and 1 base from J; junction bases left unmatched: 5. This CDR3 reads CASSGGGWGTDTQYF. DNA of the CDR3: TGTGCCAGCAGTGGGGGGGGGTGGGGCACAGATACGCAGTATTTT.

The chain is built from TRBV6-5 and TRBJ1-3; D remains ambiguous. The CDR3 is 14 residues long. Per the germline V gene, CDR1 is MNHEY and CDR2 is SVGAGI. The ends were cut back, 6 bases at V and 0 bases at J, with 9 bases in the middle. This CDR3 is CASSPRYSGNTIYF. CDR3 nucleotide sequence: TGTGCCAGCAGCCCCAGGTACTCTGGAAACACCATATATTTT.

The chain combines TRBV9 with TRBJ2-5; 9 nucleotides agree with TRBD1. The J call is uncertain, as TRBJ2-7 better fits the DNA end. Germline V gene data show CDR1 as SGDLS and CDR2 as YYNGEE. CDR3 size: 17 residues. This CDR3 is CASSVGGTGGFAYEQYF. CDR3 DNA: TGTGCCAGCAGCGTAGGGGGAACAGGGGGCTTCGCCTACGAGCAGTACTTC.

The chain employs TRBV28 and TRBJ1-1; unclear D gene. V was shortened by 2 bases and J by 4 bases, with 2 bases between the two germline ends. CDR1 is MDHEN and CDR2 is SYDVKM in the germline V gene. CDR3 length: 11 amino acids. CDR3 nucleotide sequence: TGTGCCAGCAGTTTACTCACTGAAGCTTTCTTT. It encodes CASSLLTEAFF.

The CDR3, as DNA: TGTGCCACCAGCAGAGGAGACAGTGGTAGCAATCAGCCCCAGCATTTT. It translates to CATSRGDSGSNQPQHF. This chain links TRBV15 with TRBJ1-5, with D possibly TRBD1 on 5 matching bases. V shed 1 base and J shed 0 bases, with 10 bases lying between them. CDR1 is LNHNV, CDR2 YYDKDF, per germline (reference sequence). The CDR3 sequence is 16 residues long.